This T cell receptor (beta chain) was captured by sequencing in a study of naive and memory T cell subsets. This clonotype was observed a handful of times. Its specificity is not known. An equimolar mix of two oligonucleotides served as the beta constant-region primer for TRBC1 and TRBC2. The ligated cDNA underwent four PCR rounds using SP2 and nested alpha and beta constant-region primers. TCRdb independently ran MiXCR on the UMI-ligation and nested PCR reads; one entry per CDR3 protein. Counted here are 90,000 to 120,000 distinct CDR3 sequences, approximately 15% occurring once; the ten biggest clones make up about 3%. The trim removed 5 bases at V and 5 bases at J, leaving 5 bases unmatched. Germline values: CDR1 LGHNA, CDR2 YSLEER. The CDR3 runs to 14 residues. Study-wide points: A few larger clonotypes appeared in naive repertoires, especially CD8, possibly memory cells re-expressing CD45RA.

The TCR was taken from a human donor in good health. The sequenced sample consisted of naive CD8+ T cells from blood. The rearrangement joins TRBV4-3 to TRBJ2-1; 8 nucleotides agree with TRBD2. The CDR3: CASSFAGGNNEQFF. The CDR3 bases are TGCGCCAGCAGCTTCGCGGGAGGTAACAATGAGCAGTTCTTC.